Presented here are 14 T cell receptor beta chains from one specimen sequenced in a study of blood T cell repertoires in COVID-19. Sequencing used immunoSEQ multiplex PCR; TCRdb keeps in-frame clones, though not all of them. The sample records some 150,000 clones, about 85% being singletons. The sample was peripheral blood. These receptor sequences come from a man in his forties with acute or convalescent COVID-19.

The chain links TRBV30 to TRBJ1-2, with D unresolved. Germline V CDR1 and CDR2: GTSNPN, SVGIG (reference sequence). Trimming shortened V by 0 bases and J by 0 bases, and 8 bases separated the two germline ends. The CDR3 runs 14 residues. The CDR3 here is CAWSVGGTNYGYTF. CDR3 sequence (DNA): TGTGCCTGGAGTGTTGGCGGGACTAACTATGGCTACACCTTC.

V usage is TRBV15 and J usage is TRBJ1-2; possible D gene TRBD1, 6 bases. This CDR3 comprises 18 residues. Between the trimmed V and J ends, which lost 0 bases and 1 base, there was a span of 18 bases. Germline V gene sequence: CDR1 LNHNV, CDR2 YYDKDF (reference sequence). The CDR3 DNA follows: TGTGCCACCAGCAGAGATATAGCGACAGGAGCTTTTAACTATGGCTACACCTTC. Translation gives CATSRDIATGAFNYGYTF.

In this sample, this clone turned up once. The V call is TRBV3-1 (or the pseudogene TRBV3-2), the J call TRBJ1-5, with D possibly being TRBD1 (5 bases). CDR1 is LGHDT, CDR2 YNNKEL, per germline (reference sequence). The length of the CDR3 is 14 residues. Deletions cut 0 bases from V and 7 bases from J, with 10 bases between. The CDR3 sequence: CASSQEWGEQPQHF. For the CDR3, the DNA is TGTGCCAGCAGCCAAGAATGGGGGGAACAGCCCCAGCATTTT.

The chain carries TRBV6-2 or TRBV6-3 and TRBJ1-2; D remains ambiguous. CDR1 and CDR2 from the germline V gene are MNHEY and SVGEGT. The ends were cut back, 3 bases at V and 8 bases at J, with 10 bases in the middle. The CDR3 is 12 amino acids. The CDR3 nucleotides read TGTGCCAGCAGTTATATCAAACGGGGCTACACCTTC. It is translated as CASSYIKRGYTF.

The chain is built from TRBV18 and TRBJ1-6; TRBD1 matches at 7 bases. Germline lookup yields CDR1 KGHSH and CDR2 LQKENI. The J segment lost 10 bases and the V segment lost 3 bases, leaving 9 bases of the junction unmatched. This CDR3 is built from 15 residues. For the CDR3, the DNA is TGTGCCAGCTCACCTACAGGGGACGTCGGGTCACCCCTCCACTTT. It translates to CASSPTGDVGSPLHF.

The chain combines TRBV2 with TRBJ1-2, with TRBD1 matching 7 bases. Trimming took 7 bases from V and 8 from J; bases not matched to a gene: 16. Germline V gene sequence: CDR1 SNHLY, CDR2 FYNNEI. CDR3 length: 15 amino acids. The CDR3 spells CASTGPTGMLLGYTF. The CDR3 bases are TGTGCCAGCACTGGGCCGACAGGGATGTTACTAGGCTACACCTTC.

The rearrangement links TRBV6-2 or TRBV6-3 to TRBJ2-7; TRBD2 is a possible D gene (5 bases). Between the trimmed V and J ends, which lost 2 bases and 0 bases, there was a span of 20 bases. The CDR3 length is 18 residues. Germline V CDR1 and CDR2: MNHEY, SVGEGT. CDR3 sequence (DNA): TGTGCCAGCAGTTACGGGGTCGGTTCGGGGTTCAACTCCTACGAGCAGTACTTC. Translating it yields CASSYGVGSGFNSYEQYF.

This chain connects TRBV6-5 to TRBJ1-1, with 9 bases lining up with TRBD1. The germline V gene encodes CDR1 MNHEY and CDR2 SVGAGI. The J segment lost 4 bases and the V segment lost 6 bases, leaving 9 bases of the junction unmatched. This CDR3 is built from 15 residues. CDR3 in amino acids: CASSAPDRGVTEAFF. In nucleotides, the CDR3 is TGTGCCAGCAGCGCCCCGGACAGGGGAGTCACTGAAGCTTTCTTT.

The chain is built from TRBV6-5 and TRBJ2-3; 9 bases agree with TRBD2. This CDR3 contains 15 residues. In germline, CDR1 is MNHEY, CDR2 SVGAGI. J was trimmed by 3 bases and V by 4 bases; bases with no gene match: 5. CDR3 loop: CASSLAGVTTDTQYF. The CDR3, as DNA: TGTGCCAGCAGTTTAGCGGGGGTAACTACAGATACGCAGTATTTT.

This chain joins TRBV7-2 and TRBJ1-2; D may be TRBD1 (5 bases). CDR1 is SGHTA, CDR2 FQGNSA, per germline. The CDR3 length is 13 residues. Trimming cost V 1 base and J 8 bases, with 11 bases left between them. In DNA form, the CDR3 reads TGTGCCAGCAGCTTAGGACAGCAAGAAGGCTACACCTTC. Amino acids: CASSLGQQEGYTF.

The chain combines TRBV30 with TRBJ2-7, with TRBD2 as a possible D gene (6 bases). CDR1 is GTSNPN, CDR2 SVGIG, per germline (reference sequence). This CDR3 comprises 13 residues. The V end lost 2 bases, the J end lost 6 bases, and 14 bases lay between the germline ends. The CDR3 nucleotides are TGTGCCTGGAGTCTCCCTGGCGGGGCCGAGCAGTACTTC. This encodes CAWSLPGGAEQYF. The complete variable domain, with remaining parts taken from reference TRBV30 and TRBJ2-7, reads SQTIHQWPATLVQPVGSPLSLECTVEGTSNPNLYWYRQAAGRGLQLLFYSVGIGQISSEVPQNLSASRPQDRQFILSSKKLLLSDSGFYLCAWSLPGGAEQYFGPGTRLTVT.

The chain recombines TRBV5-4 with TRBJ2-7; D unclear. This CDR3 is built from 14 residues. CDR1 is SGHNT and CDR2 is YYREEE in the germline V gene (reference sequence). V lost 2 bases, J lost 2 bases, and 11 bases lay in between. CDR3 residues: CASSFGDGAYEQYF. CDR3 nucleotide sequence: TGTGCCAGCAGCTTTGGAGACGGAGCCTACGAGCAGTACTTC.

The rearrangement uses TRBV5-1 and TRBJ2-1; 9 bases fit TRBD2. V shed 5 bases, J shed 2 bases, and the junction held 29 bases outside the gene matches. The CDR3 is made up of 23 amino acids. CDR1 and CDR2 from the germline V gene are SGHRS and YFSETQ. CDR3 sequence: CASRTAGGPLYIASGDPYNEQFF. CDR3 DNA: TGCGCCAGCAGGACCGCAGGGGGACCCCTTTACATCGCTAGCGGGGACCCCTACAATGAGCAGTTCTTC.

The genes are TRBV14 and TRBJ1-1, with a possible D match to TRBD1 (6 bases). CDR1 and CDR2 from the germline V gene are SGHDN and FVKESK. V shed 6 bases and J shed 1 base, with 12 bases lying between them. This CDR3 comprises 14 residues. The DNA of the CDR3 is TGTGCCAGCAGGCCACAGGGCAAGAACACTGAAGCTTTCTTT. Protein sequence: CASRPQGKNTEAFF.